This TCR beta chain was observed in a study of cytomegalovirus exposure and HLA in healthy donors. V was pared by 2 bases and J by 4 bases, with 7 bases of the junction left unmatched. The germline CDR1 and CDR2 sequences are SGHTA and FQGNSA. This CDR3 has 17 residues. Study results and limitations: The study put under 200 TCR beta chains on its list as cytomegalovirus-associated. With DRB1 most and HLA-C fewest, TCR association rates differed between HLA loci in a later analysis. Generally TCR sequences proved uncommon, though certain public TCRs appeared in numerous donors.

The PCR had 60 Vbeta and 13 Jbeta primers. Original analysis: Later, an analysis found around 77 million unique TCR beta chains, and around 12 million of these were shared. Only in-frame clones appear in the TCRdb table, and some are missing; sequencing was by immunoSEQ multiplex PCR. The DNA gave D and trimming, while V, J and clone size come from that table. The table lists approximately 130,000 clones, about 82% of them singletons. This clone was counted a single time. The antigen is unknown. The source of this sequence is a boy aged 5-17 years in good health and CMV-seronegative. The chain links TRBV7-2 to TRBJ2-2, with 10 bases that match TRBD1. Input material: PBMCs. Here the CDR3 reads CASSLIGQGGPTGELFF. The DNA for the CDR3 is TGTGCCAGCAGCTTAATAGGACAGGGGGGACCCACCGGGGAGCTGTTTTTT.